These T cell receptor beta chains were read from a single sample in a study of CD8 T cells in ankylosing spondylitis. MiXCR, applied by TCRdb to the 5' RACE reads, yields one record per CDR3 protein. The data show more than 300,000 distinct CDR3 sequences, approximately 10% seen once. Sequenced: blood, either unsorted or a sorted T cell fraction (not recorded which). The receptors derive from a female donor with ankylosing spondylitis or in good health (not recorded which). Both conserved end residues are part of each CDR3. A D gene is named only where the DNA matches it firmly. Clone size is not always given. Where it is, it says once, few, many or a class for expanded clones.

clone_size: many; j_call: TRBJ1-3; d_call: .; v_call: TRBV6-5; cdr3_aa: CASSYKGLHGNTIYF; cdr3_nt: TGTGCCAGCAGTTACAAGGGACTTCATGGAAACACCATATATTTT
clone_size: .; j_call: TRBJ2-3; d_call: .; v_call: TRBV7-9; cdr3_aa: CASSLGRRQGLDTQYF; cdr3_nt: TGTGCCAGCAGCTTAGGGCGGCGGCAGGGGCTAGATACGCAGTATTTT
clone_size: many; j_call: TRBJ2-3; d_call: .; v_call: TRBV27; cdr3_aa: CASVAPGQTQYF; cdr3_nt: TGTGCCAGCGTCGCGCCGGGGCAGACGCAGTATTTT
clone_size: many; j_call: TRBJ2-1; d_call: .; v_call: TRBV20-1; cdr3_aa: CSFGLLGGNEQFF; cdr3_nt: TGCAGTTTCGGACTCCTAGGAGGCAATGAGCAGTTCTTC
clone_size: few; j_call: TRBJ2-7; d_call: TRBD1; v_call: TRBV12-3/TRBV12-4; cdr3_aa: CASSLDGTGSNEQYF; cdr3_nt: TGTGCCAGCAGTTTGGACGGGACAGGGTCTAACGAGCAGTACTTC
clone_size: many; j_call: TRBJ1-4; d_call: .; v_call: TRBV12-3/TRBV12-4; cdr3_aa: CASSFGVREKLFF; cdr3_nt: TGTGCCAGCAGTTTCGGGGTCAGAGAAAAACTGTTTTTT
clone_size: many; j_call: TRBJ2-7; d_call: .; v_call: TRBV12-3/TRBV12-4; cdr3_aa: CASTSFYEQYF; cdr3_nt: TGTGCCAGCACCTCGTTCTACGAGCAGTACTTC
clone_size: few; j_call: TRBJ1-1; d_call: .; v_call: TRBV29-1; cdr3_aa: CSTRTAPEAFF; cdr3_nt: TGCAGCACAAGGACAGCCCCTGAAGCTTTCTTT
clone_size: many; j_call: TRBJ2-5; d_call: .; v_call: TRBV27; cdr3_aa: CASRTQRETQYF; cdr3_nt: TGTGCCAGCAGAACTCAGCGGGAGACCCAGTACTTC
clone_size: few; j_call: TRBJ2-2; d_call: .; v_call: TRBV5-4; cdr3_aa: CASSLEQYTGELFF; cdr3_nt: TGTGCCAGCAGCTTGGAGCAATACACCGGGGAGCTGTTTTTT
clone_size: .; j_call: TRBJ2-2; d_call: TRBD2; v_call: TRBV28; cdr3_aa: CASLSGGATGELFF; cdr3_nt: TGTGCCAGCCTGAGCGGGGGGGCTACCGGGGAGCTGTTTTTT
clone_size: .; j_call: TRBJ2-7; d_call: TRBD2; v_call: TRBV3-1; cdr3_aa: CASSQDRAGGGYEQYF; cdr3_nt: TGTGCCAGCAGCCAAGATCGCGCGGGGGGCGGGTACGAGCAGTACTTC
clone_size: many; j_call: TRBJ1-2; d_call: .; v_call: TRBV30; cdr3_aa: CAWTAVANYGYTF; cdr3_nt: TGTGCCTGGACTGCCGTAGCTAACTATGGCTACACCTTC
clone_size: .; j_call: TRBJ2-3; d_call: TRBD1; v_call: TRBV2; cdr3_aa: CASTLGQGRTDTQYF; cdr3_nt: TGTGCCAGCACCCTAGGACAGGGTCGCACAGATACGCAGTATTTT
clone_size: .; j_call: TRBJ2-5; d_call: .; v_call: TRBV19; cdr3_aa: CASSIRDFGRETQYF; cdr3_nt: TGTGCCAGTAGTATCCGGGACTTTGGAAGGGAGACCCAGTACTTC
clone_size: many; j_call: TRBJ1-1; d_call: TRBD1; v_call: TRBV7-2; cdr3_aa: CASSLGQKNTEAFF; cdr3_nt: TGTGCCAGCAGCCTGGGACAGAAGAACACTGAAGCTTTCTTT
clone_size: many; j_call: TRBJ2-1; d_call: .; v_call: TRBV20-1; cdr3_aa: CSARDLPLRGFNEQFF; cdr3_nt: TGCAGTGCTAGAGATCTTCCACTGCGAGGATTCAATGAGCAGTTCTTC
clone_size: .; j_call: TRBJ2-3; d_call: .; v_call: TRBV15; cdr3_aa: CATSRPGAPDTQYF; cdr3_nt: TGTGCCACCAGCAGACCGGGAGCCCCAGATACGCAGTATTTT
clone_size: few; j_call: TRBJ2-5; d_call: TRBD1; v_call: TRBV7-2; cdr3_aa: CASSLARAGGHETQYF; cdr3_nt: TGTGCCAGCAGCTTAGCGAGGGCAGGGGGTCACGAGACCCAGTACTTC
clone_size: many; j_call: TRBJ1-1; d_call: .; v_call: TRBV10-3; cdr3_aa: CAISKGGRNTEAFF; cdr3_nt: TGTGCCATCAGTAAGGGGGGGCGAAACACTGAAGCTTTCTTT
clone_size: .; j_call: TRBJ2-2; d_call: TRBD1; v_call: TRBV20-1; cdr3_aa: CSAPRQGWTGELFF; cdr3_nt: TGCAGTGCTCCTCGACAGGGGTGGACCGGGGAGCTGTTTTTT
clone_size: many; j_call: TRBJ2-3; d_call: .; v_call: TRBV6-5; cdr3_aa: CASSYTFTDTQYF; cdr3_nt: TGTGCCAGCAGTTACACATTCACAGATACGCAGTATTTT
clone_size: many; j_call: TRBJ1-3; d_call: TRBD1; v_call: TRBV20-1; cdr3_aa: CSAVPDRGGNTIYF; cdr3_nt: TGCAGTGCCGTGCCCGACAGGGGAGGAAACACCATATATTTT
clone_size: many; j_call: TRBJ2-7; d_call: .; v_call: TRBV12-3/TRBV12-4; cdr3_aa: CASNNRVGATEQYF; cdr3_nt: TGTGCCAGCAATAACAGGGTAGGAGCGACCGAGCAGTACTTC
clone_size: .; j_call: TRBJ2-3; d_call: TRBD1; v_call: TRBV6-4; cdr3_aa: CASSDQQGGIDTQYF; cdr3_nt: TGTGCCAGCAGTGACCAACAGGGGGGCATAGATACGCAGTATTTT
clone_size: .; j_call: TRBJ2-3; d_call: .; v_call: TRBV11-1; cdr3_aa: CASSFLKGGATSKPTDTQYF; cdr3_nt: TGTGCCAGCAGCTTCCTAAAAGGGGGGGCCACTTCGAAACCCACAGATACGCAGTATTTT
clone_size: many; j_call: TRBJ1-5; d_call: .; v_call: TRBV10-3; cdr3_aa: CAINRSYSNQPQHF; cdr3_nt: TGTGCCATCAACAGGTCCTATAGCAATCAGCCCCAGCATTTT
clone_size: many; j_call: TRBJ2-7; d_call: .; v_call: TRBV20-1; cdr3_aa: CSAVRIGKSDEQYF; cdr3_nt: TGCAGTGCTGTAAGAATAGGAAAGAGTGACGAGCAGTACTTC
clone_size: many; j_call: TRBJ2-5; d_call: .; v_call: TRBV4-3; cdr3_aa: CASSQGLQETQYF; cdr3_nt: TGCGCCAGCAGCCAAGGACTCCAAGAGACCCAGTACTTC
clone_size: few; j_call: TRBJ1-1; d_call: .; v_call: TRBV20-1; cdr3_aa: CSAPRQSLNTEAFF; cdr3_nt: TGCAGTGCCCCTCGGCAGTCGCTGAACACTGAAGCTTTCTTT
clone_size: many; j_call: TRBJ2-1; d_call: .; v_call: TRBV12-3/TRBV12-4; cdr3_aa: CASSQLTNRNEQFF; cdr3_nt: TGTGCCAGCAGTCAGTTGACAAATCGGAATGAGCAGTTCTTC
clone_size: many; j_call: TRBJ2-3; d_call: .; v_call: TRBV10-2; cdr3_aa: CASIMANWGDTQYF; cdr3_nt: TGCGCCAGCATAATGGCGAATTGGGGAGATACGCAGTATTTT
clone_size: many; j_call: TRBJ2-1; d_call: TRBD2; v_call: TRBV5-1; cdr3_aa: CASSTAGGSNEQFF; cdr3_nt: TGCGCCAGCAGCACAGCGGGGGGGTCAAATGAGCAGTTCTTC
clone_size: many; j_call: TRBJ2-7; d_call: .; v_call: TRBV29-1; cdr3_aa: CSVGTGLPYEQYF; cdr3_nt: TGCAGCGTTGGCACAGGGCTTCCCTACGAGCAGTACTTC
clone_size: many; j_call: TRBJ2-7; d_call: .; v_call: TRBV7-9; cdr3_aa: CASSPDVAYEQYF; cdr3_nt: TGTGCCAGCAGCCCCGACGTTGCCTACGAGCAGTACTTC
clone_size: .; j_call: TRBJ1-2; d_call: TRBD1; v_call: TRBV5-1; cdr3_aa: CASGRWDRGNHGYTF; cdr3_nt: TGCGCCAGCGGCCGGTGGGACAGGGGAAACCATGGCTACACCTTC
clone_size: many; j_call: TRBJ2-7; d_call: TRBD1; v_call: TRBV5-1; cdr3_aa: CASSSGQGTYEQYF; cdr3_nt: TGCGCCAGCAGCTCCGGACAGGGAACCTACGAGCAGTACTTC
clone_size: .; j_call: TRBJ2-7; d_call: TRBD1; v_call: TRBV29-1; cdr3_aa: CSVRDRGVNEQYF; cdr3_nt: TGCAGCGTCCGGGACAGGGGAGTCAACGAGCAGTACTTC
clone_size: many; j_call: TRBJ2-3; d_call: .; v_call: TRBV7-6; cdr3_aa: CASSTFADTQYF; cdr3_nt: TGTGCCAGCAGCACCTTTGCAGATACGCAGTATTTT
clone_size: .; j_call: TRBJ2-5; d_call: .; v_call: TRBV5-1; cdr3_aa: CASRLLGGDSKNQETQYF; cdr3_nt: TGCGCCAGCAGGCTCCTTGGGGGGGACAGCAAAAATCAAGAGACCCAGTACTTC
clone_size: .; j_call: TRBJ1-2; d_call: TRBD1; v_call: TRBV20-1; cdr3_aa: CSAWDSFNYGYTF; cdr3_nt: TGCAGTGCTTGGGACAGCTTCAACTATGGCTACACCTTC
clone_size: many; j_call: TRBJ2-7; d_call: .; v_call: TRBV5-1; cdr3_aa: CASSLFGDSYEQYF; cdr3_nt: TGCGCCAGCAGCTTGTTCGGGGACTCCTACGAGCAGTACTTC
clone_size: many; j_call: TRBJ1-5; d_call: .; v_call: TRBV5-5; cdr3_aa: CASSLQFRENQPQHF; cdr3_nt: TGTGCCAGCAGCTTACAGTTCAGGGAGAATCAGCCCCAGCATTTT